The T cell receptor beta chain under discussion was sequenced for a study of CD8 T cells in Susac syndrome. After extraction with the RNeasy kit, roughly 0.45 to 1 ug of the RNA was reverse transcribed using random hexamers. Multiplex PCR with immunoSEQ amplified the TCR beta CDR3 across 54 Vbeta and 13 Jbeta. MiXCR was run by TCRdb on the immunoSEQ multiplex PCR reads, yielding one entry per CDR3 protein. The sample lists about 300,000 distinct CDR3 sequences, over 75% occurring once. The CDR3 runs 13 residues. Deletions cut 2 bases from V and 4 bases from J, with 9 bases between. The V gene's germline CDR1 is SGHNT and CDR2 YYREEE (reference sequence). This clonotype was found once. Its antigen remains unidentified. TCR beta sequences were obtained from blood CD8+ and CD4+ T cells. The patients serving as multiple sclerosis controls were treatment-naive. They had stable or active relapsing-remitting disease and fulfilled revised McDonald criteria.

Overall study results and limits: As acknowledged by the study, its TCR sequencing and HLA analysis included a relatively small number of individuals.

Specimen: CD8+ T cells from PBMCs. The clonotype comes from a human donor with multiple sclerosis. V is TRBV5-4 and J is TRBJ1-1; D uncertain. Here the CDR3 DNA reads TGTGCCAGCAGCTTATCCTGGAGCACTGAAGCTTTCTTT. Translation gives CASSLSWSTEAFF.